The 17 T cell receptor beta chains below all came from one sample that was sequenced in a study of graft-versus-host responses after intestinal transplantation. Here immunoSEQ multiplex PCR was the method, and the copy in TCRdb shows in-frame clones only, minus some. The table records about 82,000 clones, roughly nine tenths of them present only once. These receptors have no known antigen. The sequences come from unstimulated CD4+ T cells sorted from spleen or lymph node cells, collected before intestinal transplant. These receptor sequences come from a human donor who received an intestinal transplant.

This sequence joins TRBV9 and TRBJ2-3; TRBD2 matches 8 bases. Germline CDR1 reads SGDLS; CDR2 reads YYNGEE. CDR3 length: 13 amino acids. V shed 7 bases and J 6 bases; nucleotides not matched to a gene: 7. The CDR3 nucleotides read TGTGCCAGCCGAAATAGCGGGGAGGATACGCAGTATTTT. The encoded protein is CASRNSGEDTQYF.

V gene TRBV27 combines with J gene TRBJ2-7; tentative D call: TRBD1 (6 bases). The V gene lost 7 bases and the J gene lost 1 base, with 14 bases spanning the gap. There are 14 residues in the CDR3. Germline-derived CDR1 and CDR2 are MNHEY and SMNVEV (reference sequence). The CDR3 DNA reads TGTGCCAGCACGGCCAGGGGAAGATCCTACGAGCAGTACTTC. It yields the protein CASTARGRSYEQYF.

This clone was detected only a few times. The V gene is TRBV25-1, the J gene TRBJ1-2; D gene uncertain. The CDR3 is 16 residues long. V was trimmed by 6 bases and J by 5 bases, leaving 22 bases between them. Germline V gives CDR1 MGHDK, CDR2 SYGVNS. The CDR3 bases are TGTGCCAGCAGCGACACATCTATCGGGATGTTTTATGGCTACACCTTC. The encoded protein is CASSDTSIGMFYGYTF.

The chain joins TRBV30 to TRBJ2-5, with a possible D match to TRBD1 (8 bases). Per germline, CDR1 GTSNPN and CDR2 SVGIG (reference sequence). The CDR3 has 18 amino acids. The V gene lost 1 base and the J gene lost 7 bases, with 28 bases spanning the gap. The CDR3 sequence is CAWSADLPDRGGAGTQYF. DNA of the CDR3: TGTGCCTGGAGTGCCGATCTTCCAGACAGGGGAGGGGCCGGGACCCAGTACTTC.

The chain carries TRBV4-1 and TRBJ1-6; D may be TRBD1 (5 bases). Germline V CDR1 and CDR2: MGHRA, YSYEKL. V was trimmed by 2 bases and J by 7 bases, leaving 15 bases between them. The CDR3 has 16 residues. The CDR3 DNA is TGCGCCAGCAGCCAATCGGGTCAGGGTTACAATTCACCCCTCCACTTT. The encoded protein is CASSQSGQGYNSPLHF.

This clone has only one observation. The chain links TRBV25-1 to TRBJ1-5; the D gene is possibly TRBD1 (5 bases). Germline lookup yields CDR1 MGHDK and CDR2 SYGVNS. V was pared by 1 base and J by 3 bases, with 10 bases between. The CDR3 runs 15 residues. CDR3 amino acids: CASSESAGINQPQHF. CDR3 nucleotides: TGTGCCAGCAGTGAATCGGCAGGGATCAATCAGCCCCAGCATTTT.

J is TRBJ2-1 and V is TRBV9; the match to TRBD2 covers 9 bases. In germline, CDR1 is SGDLS, CDR2 YYNGEE. V dropped 3 bases and J dropped 2; count of bases not matched to a gene: 6. The CDR3 runs 16 residues. CDR3 loop: CASSGRAGGPYNEQFF. CDR3 DNA: TGTGCCAGCAGCGGAAGGGCGGGGGGGCCCTACAATGAGCAGTTCTTC.

The gene calls are TRBV7-9 and TRBJ1-1; TRBD1 matches at 7 bases. Germline V CDR1 and CDR2: SEHNR, FQNEAQ (reference sequence). The length of the CDR3 is 15 residues. The V gene end was trimmed by 3 bases and the J gene end by 1 base; junction bases not matched to a gene: 5. CDR3 sequence: CASSFRTGTNTEAFF. CDR3 nucleotides: TGTGCCAGCAGCTTTCGGACAGGAACGAACACTGAAGCTTTCTTT.

This clone was recorded a few times. V is TRBV5-6 and J is TRBJ1-4; maybe TRBD1 (6 bases). With 3 bases removed from V and 5 bases from J, the gap between germline ends came to 14 bases. Germline values: CDR1 SGHDT, CDR2 YYEEEE. The CDR3 is made up of 15 amino acids. The CDR3 region is CASSWRTEFNEKLFF. CDR3 in DNA: TGTGCCAGCAGCTGGCGGACAGAATTCAATGAAAAACTGTTTTTT.

The V and J genes are TRBV18 and TRBJ2-7, with 7 nucleotides matching TRBD1. This CDR3 comprises 14 residues. Germline V gene data show CDR1 as KGHSH and CDR2 as LQKENI. V gave up 3 bases and J gave up 4 bases; unmatched junction bases: 6. The CDR3: CASSPTGNGYEQYF. The CDR3, as DNA: TGTGCCAGCTCACCGACAGGGAACGGGTACGAGCAGTACTTC.

The V call is TRBV19, the J call TRBJ1-1; TRBD1 matches at 9 bases. Per germline, CDR1 LNHDA and CDR2 SQIVND (reference sequence). The CDR3 is made up of 18 amino acids. V shed 0 bases and J 3 bases; nucleotides not matched to a gene: 11. The CDR3 region has the DNA TGTGCCAGTAGTATAGATCGGTACAGGGGGCTAAGGGACACTGAAGCTTTCTTT. Translating it yields CASSIDRYRGLRDTEAFF.

The J gene is TRBJ1-4, the V gene TRBV4-3; 10 nucleotides agree with TRBD1. From germline, CDR1 is LGHNA and CDR2 YSLEER. Trimming cost V 5 bases and J 4 bases; bases outside gene matches: 1. This CDR3 comprises 14 residues. The CDR3 nucleotides read TGCGCCAGCAGCAGGGACAGGGGTAATGAAAAACTGTTTTTT. It translates to CASSRDRGNEKLFF.

The chain combines TRBV5-3 with TRBJ2-5; possible D gene TRBD1, 5 bases. TRBV5-3 is labeled an ORF, and its function is uncertain. This CDR3 comprises 15 residues. V was trimmed by 4 bases and J by 2 bases, leaving 15 bases between them. CDR3 coding DNA: TGTGCCAGAAGCATCAATCCCGACAGACAAGAGACCCAGTACTTC. Its translation: CARSINPDRQETQYF.

Worth noting for this clone: One junction end does not reproduce the germline sequence, and a read error may be involved. The V and J genes are TRBV6-6 and TRBJ1-1; a possible D gene is TRBD1 (6 bases). Looked up from germline, CDR1 is MNHNY and CDR2 is SVGAGI (reference sequence). The CDR3 extends over 13 amino acids. The CDR3, as DNA: TGTGCCAGCAGTTACGACAGGAACATTGAAGCTTTCTTT. This sequence encodes CASSYDRNIEAFF.

This clone has only one observation. The V call is TRBV11-1, the J call TRBJ1-2; 9 bases agree with TRBD1. Germline CDR1 reads SGHAT; CDR2 reads FQDESV (reference sequence). Trimming removed 5 bases from V and 2 bases from J; junction bases left unmatched: 9. The CDR3 sequence is 16 residues long. CDR3 protein: CASSGGTGTGNYGYTF. For the CDR3, the DNA is TGTGCCAGCAGCGGAGGGACCGGGACAGGGAACTATGGCTACACCTTC.

The chain combines TRBV5-1 with TRBJ2-5, with D perhaps matching TRBD2 (6 bases). Germline CDR1 is SGHRS and CDR2 is YFSETQ. Deletions cut 0 bases from V and 5 bases from J, with 11 bases between. The CDR3 length is 14 residues. The CDR3 spells CASSLAEGRETQYF. The DNA for the CDR3 is TGCGCCAGCAGCTTGGCCGAAGGGAGGGAGACCCAGTACTTC.

The chain has TRBV6-5 and TRBJ1-5; D is ambiguous. Germline V gene lookup returns CDR1 MNHEY and CDR2 SVGAGI. The length of the CDR3 is 14 residues. V was cut by 2 bases and J by 3 bases, with 8 bases left in between. Here the CDR3 DNA reads TGTGCCAGCAGTTACGGGCAGTCCAATCAGCCCCAGCATTTT. Its protein product is CASSYGQSNQPQHF.